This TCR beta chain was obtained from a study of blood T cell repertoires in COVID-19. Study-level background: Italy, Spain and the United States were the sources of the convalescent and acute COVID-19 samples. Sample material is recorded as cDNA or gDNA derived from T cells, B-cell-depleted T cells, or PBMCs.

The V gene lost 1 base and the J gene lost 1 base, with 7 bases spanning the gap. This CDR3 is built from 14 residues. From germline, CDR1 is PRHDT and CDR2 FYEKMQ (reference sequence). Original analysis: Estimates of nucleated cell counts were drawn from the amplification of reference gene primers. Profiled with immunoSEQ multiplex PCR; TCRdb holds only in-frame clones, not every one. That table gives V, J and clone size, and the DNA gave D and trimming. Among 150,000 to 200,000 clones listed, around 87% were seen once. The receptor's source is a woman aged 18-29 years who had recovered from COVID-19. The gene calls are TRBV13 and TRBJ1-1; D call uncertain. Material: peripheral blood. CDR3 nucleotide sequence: TGTGCCAGCAGCTTAGAAAGCTCGAACACTGAAGCTTTCTTT. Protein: CASSLESSNTEAFF.